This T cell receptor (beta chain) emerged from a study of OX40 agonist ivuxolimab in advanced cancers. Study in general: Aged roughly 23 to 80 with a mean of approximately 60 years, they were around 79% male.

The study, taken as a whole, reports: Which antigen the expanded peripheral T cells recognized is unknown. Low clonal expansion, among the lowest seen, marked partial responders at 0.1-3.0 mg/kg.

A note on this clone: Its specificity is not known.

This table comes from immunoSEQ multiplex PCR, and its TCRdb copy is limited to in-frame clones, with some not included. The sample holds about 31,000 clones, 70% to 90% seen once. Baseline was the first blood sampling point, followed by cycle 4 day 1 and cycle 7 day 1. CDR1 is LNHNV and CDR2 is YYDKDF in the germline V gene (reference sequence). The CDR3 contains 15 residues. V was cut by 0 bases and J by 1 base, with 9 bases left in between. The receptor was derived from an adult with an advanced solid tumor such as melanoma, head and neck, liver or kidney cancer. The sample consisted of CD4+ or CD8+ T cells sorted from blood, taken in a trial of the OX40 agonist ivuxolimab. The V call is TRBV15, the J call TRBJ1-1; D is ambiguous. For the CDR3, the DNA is TGTGCCACCAGCAGAGATCTCGGCAGGAACACTGAAGCTTTCTTT. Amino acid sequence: CATSRDLGRNTEAFF.